This T cell receptor beta chain was identified during a study of beta chain features in type 1 diabetes. Whole-study context: Sorted cells from all samples, numbering about 98 million, were examined.

CD4+ cells of the naive, central memory, regulatory and stem cell-like memory types were sorted via CD45RO/CCR7/CD25/CD127/CD95/CD27. Isolated RNA was reverse transcribed in full, so expressed TCRB transcripts were sequenced. The protocol was immunoSEQ multiplex PCR, while the TCRdb copy is restricted to in-frame clones and leaves out a portion. The sample holds approximately 40,000 clones; 50% are singletons and the top ten take more than 0.2%. As for this clone: The antigen is not known.

General observations from the study: TCRB CDR3s from Type 1 diabetes patients were moderately but significantly shorter in all four CD4+ subsets. In the patient group, naive, central memory and Treg TCRB repertoires seemed more alike than in the healthy donor group.

There are 14 residues in the CDR3. J gave up 9 bases and V 6 bases, and 9 bases lay outside the gene matches. From germline, CDR1 is SQVTM and CDR2 ANQGSEA. The gene calls are TRBV29-1 and TRBJ2-1; the match to TRBD2 covers 12 bases. The origin of this receptor is a woman aged 30 to 39 in good health. The sample was stem cell memory CD4+ T cells from blood. The CDR3: CSVLTSGSFGEQFF. The DNA of the CDR3 is TGCAGCGTATTGACTAGCGGGAGTTTTGGTGAGCAGTTCTTC.